This T cell receptor beta chain was identified in a study of T cells in women clearing cervical HPV infection. Study-level information: Donors had HPV16-related CIN3 or worse; 2 had invasive cancer. Controls were women whose single incident HPV16 infection cleared within 12 months without precancer or cancer. Study conclusions and caveats: A classifier using richness and V gene abundances reached an AUC of around 0.81. T-cell numbers per sample were unknown and may explain richness differences.

J gave up 3 bases and V 3 bases, and 2 bases lay outside the gene matches. The CDR3 loop spans 14 amino acids. Per the germline V gene, CDR1 is LNHDA and CDR2 is SQIVND (reference sequence). Points on this clone: The antigen remains undetermined. The read is 3 residues too short to cover the CDR3 end, so that end is filled in from the germline J gene.

Using immunoSEQ multiplex PCR, the repertoire was profiled, and TCRdb retains in-frame clones only, with some absent. The listing records 15,000 to 20,000 clones. The chain joins TRBV19 to TRBJ2-7; 10 nucleotides line up with TRBD1. The sequencing input was blood buffy coat. This sequence was found in a woman aged 18-70 years with a cervical HPV16 infection that either progressed to CIN3+ or cleared (not recorded which). The DNA read from the CDR3 is TGTGCCAGTAGTATGGGGACAGGGGACTACGAG. Its translation: CASSMGTGDYE. The CDR3 in full is CASSMGTGDYEQYF.